This TCR beta chain stems from a study of T-cell reconstitution after alpha-beta-depleted transplantation in children listed by TCRdb under 2016. For the study in its entirety: The study quantitatively tracked T-cell immune reconstitution after TCRalphabeta/CD19-depleted allogeneic hematopoietic cell transplantation in children using TCR repertoire profiling.

Reading from cysteine to phenylalanine, the CDR3 counts 15 amino acids. The DNA shown is the 45-base CDR3, in frame from base 1. From the germline V gene, CDR1 is SGHAT and CDR2 is FQNNGV. Ten or more counts support this clonotype. What antigen it recognizes has not been identified. A junction end diverges from the germline sequence, so it may reflect a read error. Library preparation employed PCR. For sequencing, an Illumina HiSeq 2500 was employed. TCR libraries were prepared with molecular barcoding, using unique molecular identifiers to normalize TCRbeta repertoire quantification. The public reads were quality trimmed at Q25 with fastp and then assembled into clones with MiXCR by TCRdb, keeping productive beta chains. Rows with a matching CDR3 protein are joined into one entry that keeps the most common DNA and genes. The sample table records 230,000 or so distinct CDR3 sequences; 12% of these occur just once. Over 2.5% of the sample is taken by the ten largest.

Here the chain combines TRBV11-2 and TRBJ2-3; the D segment cannot be called with confidence. Sequenced material: PBMCs from the stem cell graft donor, taken from the stem cell graft. This sequence originates from a human donor who donated a stem cell graft to a child with acute lymphoblastic leukemia. The CDR3 reads as follows: CASSLERNLHSTLYF. The DNA sequence is as follows: TGTGCCAGCAGCTTAGAAAGAAATCTACACTCGACGCTGTATTTT.